This T cell receptor beta chain was obtained from a study of siplizumab effects on memory and regulatory T cells. General observations from the study: Suppressive function of proliferating Tregs from siplizumab cultures was not confirmed. Poor capture below about 10^-5 frequency left most alloreactive clones unmapped to unstimulated subsets. In controls, around 25% of mappable alloreactive CD4+ clones were Treg-derived on average, versus about 65% with siplizumab. Researchers could not give a naive or memory phenotype to roughly 75-96% of proliferating CD4+ or CD8+ clones.

Regarding this clone: Its antigen is not identified.

Measured with immunoSEQ multiplex PCR; TCRdb has only the in-frame clones, and not every one. The table shows some 62,000 clones, with less than 85% occurring only once. This CDR3 contains 13 residues. Germline CDR1 reads SGHRS; CDR2 reads YFSETQ. Trimming took 7 bases from V and 4 from J; bases not matched to a gene: 5. Sequencing was carried out using memory CD4+ T cells sorted from blood. The V gene is TRBV5-1, the J gene TRBJ2-5, with 9 bases matching TRBD2. The clonotype comes from a human donor in good health. CDR3 amino acids: CASSRGGGETQYF. In DNA form, the CDR3 reads TGCGCCAGCTCGCGGGGGGGCGGAGAGACCCAGTACTTC. Drawing the rest from reference TRBV5-1 and TRBJ2-5, the complete variable domain is KAGVTQTPRYLIKTRGQQVTLSCSPISGHRSVSWYQQTPGQGLQFLFEYFSETQRNKGNFPGRFSGRQFSNSRSEMNVSTLELGDSALYLCASSRGGGETQYFGPGTRLLVL.